This record covers a single T cell receptor beta chain. This sample stems from a study of cytomegalovirus exposure and HLA in healthy donors. This CDR3 is built from 14 residues. Per the germline V gene, CDR1 is LNHDA and CDR2 is SQIVND (reference sequence). Trimming removed 5 bases at V and 9 bases at J, with 17 bases between. It was with 60 Vbeta and 13 Jbeta primers that the PCR ran. Produced via immunoSEQ multiplex PCR; TCRdb's table is partial and in-frame only. This repertoire includes 70,000 to 85,000 clones. Sequencing input: PBMCs. The chain carries TRBV19 and TRBJ1-3, with D perhaps TRBD1 (5 bases). The TCR was taken from a female donor in good health and CMV-seropositive. CDR3 loop: CASSGPGTGVTIYF. The DNA for the CDR3 is TGTGCCAGTAGTGGCCCGGGTACAGGAGTCACCATATATTTT.